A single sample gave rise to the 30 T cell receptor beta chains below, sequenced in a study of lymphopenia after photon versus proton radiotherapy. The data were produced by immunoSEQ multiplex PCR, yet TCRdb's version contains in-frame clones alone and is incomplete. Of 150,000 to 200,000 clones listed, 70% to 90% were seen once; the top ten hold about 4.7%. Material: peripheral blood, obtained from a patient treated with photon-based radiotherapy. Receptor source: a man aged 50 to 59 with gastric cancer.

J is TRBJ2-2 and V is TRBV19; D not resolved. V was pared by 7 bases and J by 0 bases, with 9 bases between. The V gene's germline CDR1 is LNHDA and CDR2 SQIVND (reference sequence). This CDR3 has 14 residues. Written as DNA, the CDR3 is TGTGCCAGTACCCGCCGCGCGAACACCGGGGAGCTGTTTTTT. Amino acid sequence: CASTRRANTGELFF.

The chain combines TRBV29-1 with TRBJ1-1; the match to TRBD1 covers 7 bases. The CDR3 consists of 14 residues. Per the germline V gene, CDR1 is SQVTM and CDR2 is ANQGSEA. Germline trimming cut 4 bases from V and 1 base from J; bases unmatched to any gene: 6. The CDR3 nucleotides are TGCAGCGTTGGAAAAGGGACAGCGAACACTGAAGCTTTCTTT. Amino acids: CSVGKGTANTEAFF.

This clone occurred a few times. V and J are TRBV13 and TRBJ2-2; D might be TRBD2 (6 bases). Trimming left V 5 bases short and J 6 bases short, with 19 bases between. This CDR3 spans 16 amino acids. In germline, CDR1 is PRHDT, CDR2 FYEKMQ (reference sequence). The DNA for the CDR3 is TGTGCCAGCAGCCCTGGTATAGGCGGGAAGGCCGGGGAGCTGTTTTTT. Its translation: CASSPGIGGKAGELFF.

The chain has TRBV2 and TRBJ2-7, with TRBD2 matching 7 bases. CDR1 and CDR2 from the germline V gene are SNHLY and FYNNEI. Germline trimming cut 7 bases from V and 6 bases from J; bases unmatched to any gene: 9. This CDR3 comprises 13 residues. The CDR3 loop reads CASTPIWGGEQYF. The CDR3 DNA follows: TGTGCCAGCACCCCGATATGGGGGGGCGAGCAGTACTTC.

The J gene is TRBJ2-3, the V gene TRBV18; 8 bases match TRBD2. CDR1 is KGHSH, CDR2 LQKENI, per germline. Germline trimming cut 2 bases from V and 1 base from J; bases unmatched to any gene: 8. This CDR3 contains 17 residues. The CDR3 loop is CASSPVSGLAGTDTQYF. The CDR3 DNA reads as TGTGCCAGCTCACCAGTCAGCGGACTAGCCGGCACAGATACGCAGTATTTT. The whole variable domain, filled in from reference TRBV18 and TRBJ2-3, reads NAGVMQNPRHLVRRRGQEARLRCSPMKGHSHVYWYRQLPEEGLKFMVYLQKENIIDESGMPKERFSAEFPKEGPSILRIQQVVRGDSAAYFCASSPVSGLAGTDTQYFGPGTRLTVL.

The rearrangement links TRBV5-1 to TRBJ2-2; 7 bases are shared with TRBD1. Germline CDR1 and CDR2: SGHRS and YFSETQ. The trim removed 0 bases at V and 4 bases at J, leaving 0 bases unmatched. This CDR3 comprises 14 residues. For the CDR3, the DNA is TGCGCCAGCAGCTTGGCAGGGGGCACCGGGGAGCTGTTTTTT. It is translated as CASSLAGGTGELFF.

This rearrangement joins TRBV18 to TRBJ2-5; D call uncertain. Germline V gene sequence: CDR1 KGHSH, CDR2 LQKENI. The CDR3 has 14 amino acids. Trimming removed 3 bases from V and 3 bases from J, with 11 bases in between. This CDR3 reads CASSPRGRKETQYF. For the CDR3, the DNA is TGTGCCAGCTCACCCCGAGGCAGGAAAGAGACCCAGTACTTC.

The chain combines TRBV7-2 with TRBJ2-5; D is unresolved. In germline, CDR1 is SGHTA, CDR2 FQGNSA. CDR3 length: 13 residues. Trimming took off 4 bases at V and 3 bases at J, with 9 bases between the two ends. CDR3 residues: CASSSPAEETQYF. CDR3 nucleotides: TGTGCCAGCAGCTCTCCCGCAGAAGAGACCCAGTACTTC. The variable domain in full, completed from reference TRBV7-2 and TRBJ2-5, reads GAGVSQSPSNKVTEKGKDVELRCDPISGHTALYWYRQSLGQGLEFLIYFQGNSAPDKSGLPSDRFSAERTGGSVSTLTIQRTQQEDSAVYLCASSSPAEETQYFGPGTRLLVL.

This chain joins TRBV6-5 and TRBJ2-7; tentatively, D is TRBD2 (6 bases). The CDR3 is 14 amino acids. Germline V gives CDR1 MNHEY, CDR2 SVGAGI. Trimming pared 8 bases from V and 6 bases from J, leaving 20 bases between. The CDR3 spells CASSFGGDMGEQYF. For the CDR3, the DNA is TGTGCCAGCTCCTTCGGGGGTGACATGGGCGAGCAGTACTTC.

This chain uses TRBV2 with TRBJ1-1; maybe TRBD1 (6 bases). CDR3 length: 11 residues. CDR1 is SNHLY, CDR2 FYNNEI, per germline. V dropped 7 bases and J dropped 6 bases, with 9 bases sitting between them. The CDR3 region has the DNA TGTGCCAGCATAGGGGGGTCTGAAGCTTTCTTT. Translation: CASIGGSEAFF.

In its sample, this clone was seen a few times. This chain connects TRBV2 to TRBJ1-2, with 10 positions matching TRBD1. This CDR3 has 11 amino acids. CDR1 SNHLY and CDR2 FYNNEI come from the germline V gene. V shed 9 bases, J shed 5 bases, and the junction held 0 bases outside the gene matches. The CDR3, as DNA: TGTGCCAGGGGACAGGGGTATGGCTACACCTTC. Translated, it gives CARGQGYGYTF.

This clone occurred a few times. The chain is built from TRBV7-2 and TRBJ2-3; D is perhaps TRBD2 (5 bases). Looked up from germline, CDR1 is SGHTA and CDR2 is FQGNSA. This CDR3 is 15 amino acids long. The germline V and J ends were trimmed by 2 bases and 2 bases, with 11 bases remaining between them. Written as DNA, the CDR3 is TGTGCCAGCAGCTTAAGGCACGGGGTCACAGATACGCAGTATTTT. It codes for CASSLRHGVTDTQYF.

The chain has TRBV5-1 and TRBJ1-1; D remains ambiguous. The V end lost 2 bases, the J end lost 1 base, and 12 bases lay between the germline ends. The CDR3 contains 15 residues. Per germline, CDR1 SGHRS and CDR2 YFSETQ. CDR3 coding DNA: TGCGCCAGCAGCTTCAACCGGGCCCCGAACACTGAAGCTTTCTTT. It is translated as CASSFNRAPNTEAFF.

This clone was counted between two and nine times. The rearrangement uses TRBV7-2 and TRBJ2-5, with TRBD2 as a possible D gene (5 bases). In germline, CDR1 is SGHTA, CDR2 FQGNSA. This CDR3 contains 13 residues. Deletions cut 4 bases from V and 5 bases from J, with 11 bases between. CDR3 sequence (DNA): TGTGCCAGCAGCTCTACTAGTGGGGAGACCCAGTACTTC. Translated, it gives CASSSTSGETQYF.

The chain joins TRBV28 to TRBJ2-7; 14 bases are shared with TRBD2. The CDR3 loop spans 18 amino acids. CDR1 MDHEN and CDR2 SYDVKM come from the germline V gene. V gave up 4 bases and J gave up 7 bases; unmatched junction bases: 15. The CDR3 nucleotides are TGTGCCAGCAGTTCACTGCGAGGGACTAGCGGGAGAACTGAGGAGCAGTACTTC. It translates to CASSSLRGTSGRTEEQYF.

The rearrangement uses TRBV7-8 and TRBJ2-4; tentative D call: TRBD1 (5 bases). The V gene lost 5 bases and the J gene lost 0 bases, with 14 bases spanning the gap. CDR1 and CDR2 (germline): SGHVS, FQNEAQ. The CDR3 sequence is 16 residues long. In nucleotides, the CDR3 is TGTGCCAGCAGCCTCTTCAGGGTACTAGCCAAAAACATTCAGTACTTC. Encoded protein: CASSLFRVLAKNIQYF.

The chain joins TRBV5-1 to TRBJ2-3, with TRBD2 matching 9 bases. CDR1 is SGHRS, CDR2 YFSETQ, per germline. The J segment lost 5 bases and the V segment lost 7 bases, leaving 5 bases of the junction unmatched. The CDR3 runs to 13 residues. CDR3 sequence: CASRREGKDTQYF. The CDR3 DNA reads TGCGCCAGCCGGCGGGAGGGGAAAGATACGCAGTATTTT.

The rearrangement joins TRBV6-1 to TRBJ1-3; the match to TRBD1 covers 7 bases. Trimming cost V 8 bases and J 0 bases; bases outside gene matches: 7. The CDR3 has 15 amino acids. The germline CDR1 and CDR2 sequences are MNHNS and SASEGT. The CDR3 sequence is CASRSGTVSGNTIYF. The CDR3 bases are TGTGCCAGCCGATCAGGGACAGTCTCTGGAAACACCATATATTTT.

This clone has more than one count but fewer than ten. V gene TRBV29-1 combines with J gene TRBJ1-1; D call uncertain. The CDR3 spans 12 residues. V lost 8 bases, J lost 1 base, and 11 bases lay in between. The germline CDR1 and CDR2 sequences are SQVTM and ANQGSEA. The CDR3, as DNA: TGCAGCCCTGAAGTTCAGAACACTGAAGCTTTCTTT. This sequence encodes CSPEVQNTEAFF. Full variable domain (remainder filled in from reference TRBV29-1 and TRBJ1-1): SAVISQKPSRDICQRGTSLTIQCQVDSQVTMMFWYRQQPGQSLTLIATANQGSEATYESGFVIDKFPISRPNLTFSTLTVSNMSPEDSSIYLCSPEVQNTEAFFGQGTRLTVV.

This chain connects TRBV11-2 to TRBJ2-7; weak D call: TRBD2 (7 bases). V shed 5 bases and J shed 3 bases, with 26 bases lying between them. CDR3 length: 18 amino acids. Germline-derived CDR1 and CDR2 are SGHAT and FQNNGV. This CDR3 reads CASSPLRGASREGYEQYF. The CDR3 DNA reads TGTGCCAGCAGCCCCTTACGGGGGGCCAGCAGGGAGGGCTACGAGCAGTACTTC.

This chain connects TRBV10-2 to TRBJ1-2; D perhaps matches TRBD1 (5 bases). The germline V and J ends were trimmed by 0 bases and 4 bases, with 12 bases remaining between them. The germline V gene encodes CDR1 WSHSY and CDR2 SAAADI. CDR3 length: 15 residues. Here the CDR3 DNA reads TGCGCCAGCAGTGAGTCATCAGGGAAGAGCTATGGCTACACCTTC. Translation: CASSESSGKSYGYTF.

As DNA, the CDR3 is TGTGCCAGCAGCCCACAAGGGACAGCAAATGAAAAACTGTTTTTT. It is translated as CASSPQGTANEKLFF. This chain connects TRBV7-2 to TRBJ1-4, with 7 bases matching TRBD1. The CDR3 consists of 15 residues. Germline CDR1 is SGHTA and CDR2 is FQGNSA. V was pared by 5 bases and J by 5 bases, with 8 bases of the junction left unmatched.

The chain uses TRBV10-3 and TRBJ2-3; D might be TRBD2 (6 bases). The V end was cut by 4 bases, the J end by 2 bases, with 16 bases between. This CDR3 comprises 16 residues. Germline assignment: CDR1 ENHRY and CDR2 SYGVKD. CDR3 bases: TGTGCCATCAGTGTGGGAGGAGCGGGTTTCACAGATACGCAGTATTTT. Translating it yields CAISVGGAGFTDTQYF.

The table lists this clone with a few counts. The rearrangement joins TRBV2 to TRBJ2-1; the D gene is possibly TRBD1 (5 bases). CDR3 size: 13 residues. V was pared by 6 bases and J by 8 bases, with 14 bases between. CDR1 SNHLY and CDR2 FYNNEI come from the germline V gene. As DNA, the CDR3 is TGTGCCAGCAGGTACCTAGGGGTGTATGAGCAGTTCTTC. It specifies CASRYLGVYEQFF.

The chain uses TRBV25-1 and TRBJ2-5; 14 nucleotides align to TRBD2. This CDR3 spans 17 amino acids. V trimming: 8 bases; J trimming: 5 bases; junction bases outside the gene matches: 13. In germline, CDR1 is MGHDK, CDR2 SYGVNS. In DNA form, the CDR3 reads TGTGCCAGCCCGGGACTAGCGGGAGTGTTGGGAGGGGAGACCCAGTACTTC. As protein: CASPGLAGVLGGETQYF.

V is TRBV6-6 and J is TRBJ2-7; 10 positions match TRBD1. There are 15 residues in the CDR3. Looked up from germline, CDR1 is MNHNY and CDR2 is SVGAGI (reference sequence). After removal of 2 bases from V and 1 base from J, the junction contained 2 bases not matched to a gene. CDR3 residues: CASSYLGQGSYEQYF. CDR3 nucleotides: TGTGCCAGCAGTTACCTGGGACAGGGGTCCTACGAGCAGTACTTC.

DNA of the CDR3: TGCGCCAGCATGGGGGGAGGTACAAACACCGGGGAGCTGTTTTTT. It is translated as CASMGGGTNTGELFF. V gene TRBV5-1 combines with J gene TRBJ2-2; a possible D gene is TRBD2 (6 bases). The CDR3 spans 15 residues. Germline CDR1 SGHRS, CDR2 YFSETQ. V was shortened by 6 bases and J by 2 bases, with 14 bases between the two germline ends.

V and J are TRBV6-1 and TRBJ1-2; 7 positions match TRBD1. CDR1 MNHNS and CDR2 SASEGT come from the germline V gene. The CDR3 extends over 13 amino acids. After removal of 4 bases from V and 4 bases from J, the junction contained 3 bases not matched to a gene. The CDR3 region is CASSATGPYGYTF. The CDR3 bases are TGTGCCAGCAGTGCGACAGGGCCCTATGGCTACACCTTC.

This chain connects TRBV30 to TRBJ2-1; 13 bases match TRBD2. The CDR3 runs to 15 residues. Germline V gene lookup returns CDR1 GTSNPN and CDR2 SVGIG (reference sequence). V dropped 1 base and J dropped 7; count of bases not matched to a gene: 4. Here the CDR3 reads CAWSALAGGWNEQFF. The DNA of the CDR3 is TGTGCCTGGAGTGCACTAGCGGGAGGGTGGAATGAGCAGTTCTTC.

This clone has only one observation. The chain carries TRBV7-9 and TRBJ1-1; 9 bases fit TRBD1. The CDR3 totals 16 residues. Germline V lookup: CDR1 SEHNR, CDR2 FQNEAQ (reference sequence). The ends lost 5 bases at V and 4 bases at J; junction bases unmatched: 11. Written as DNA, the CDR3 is TGTGCCAGCAGCACCTACAGGGGGCAAGGCGTCACTGAAGCTTTCTTT. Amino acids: CASSTYRGQGVTEAFF.